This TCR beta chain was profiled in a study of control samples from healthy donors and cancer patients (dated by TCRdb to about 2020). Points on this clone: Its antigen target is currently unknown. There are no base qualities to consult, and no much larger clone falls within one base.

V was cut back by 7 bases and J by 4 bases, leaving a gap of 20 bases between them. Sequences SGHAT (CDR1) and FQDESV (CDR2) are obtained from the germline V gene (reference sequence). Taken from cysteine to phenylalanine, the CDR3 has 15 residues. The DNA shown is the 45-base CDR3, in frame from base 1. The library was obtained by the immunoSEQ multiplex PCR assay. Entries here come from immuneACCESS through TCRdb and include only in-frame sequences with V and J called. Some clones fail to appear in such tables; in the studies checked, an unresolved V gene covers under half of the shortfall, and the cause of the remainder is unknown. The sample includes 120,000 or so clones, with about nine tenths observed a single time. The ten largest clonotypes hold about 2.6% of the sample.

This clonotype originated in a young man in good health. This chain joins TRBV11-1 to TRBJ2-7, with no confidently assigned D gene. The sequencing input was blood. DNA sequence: TGTGCCAGCATCCCCCGTACCGGCAGGTCATACGAGCAGTACTTC. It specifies CASIPRTGRSYEQYF.